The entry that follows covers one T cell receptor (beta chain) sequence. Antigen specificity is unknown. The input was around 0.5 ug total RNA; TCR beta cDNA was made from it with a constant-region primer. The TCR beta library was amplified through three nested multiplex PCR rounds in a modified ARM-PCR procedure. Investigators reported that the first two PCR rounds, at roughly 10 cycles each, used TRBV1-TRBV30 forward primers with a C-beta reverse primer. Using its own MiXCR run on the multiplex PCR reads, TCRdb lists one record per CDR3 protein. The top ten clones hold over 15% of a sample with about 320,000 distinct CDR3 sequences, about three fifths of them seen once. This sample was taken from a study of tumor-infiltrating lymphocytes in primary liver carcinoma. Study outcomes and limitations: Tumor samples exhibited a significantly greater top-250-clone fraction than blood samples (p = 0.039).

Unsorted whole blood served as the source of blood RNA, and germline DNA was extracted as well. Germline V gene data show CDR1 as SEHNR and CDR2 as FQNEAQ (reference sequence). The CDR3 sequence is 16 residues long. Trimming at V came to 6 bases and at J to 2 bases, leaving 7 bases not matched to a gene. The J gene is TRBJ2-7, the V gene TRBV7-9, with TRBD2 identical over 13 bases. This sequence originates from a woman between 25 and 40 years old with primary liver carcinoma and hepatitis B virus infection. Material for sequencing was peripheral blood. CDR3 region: CASSPGTSGAAYEQYF. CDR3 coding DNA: TGTGCCAGCAGTCCTGGGACTAGCGGGGCCGCCTACGAGCAGTACTTC.